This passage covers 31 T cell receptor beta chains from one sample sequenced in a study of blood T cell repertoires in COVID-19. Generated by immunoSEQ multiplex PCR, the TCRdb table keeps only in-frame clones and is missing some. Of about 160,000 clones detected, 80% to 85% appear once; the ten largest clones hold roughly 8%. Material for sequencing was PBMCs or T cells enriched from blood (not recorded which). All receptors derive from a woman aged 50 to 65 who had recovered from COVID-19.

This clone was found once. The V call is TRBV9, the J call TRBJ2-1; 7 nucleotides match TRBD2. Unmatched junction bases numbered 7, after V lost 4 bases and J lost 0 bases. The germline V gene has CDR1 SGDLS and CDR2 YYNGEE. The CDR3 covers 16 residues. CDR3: CASSHLAVVSYNEQFF. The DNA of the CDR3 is TGTGCCAGCAGCCACCTAGCGGTCGTCTCCTACAATGAGCAGTTCTTC.

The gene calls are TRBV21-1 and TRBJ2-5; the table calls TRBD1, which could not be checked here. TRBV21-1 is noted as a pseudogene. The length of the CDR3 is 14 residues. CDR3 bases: TGTGCCAGCAGCAAAGGGGACAGGGAGGAGACCCAGTACTTC. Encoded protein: CASSKGDREETQYF.

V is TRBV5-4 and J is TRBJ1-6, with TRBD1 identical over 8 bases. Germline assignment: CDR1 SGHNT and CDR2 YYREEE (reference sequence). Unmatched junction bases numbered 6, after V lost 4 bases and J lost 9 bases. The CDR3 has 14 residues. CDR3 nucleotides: TGTGCCAGCAGCATCCGGGACAGGAGTTCACCCCTCCACTTT. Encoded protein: CASSIRDRSSPLHF.

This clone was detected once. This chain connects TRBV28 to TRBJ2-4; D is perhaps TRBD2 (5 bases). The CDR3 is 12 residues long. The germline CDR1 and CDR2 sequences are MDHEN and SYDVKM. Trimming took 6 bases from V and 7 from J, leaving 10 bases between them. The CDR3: CASSRPGNIQYF. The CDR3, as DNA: TGTGCCAGCAGCCGCCCGGGGAACATTCAGTACTTC.

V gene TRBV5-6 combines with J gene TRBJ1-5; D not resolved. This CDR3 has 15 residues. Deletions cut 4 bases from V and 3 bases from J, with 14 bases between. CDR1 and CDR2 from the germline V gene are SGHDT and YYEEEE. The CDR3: CASSPRPGSNQPQHF. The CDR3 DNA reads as TGTGCCAGCAGCCCGCGCCCGGGGTCCAATCAGCCCCAGCATTTT.

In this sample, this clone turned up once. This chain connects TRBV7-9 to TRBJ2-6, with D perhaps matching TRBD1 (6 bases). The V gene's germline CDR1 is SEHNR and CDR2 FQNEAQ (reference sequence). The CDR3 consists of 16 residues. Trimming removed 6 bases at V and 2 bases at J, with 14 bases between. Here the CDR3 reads CASSYFTGTGANVLTF. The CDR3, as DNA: TGTGCCAGCAGTTACTTTACAGGGACTGGGGCCAACGTCCTGACTTTC.

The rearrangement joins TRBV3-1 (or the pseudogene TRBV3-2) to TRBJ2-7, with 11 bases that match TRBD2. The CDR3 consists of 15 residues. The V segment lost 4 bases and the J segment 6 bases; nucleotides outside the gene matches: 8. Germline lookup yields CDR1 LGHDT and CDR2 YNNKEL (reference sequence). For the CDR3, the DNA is TGTGCCAGCAGCCGTATTAGACTAGCGGGGACCGAGCAGTACTTC. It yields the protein CASSRIRLAGTEQYF.

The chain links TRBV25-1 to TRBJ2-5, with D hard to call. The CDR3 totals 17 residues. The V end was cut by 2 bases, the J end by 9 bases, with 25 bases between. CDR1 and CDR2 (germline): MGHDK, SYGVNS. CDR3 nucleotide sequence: TGTGCCAGCAGTGAAGGCCTCGGCTATTCAAGTATGGCGGCCCAGTACTTC. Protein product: CASSEGLGYSSMAAQYF.

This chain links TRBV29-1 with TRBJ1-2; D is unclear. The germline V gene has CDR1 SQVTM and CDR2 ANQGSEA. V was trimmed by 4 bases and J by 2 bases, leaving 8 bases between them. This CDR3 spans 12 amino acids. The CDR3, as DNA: TGCAGCGTTGCGGGGAAGAACTATGGCTACACCTTC. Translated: CSVAGKNYGYTF. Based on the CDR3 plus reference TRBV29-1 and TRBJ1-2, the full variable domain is SAVISQKPSRDICQRGTSLTIQCQVDSQVTMMFWYRQQPGQSLTLIATANQGSEATYESGFVIDKFPISRPNLTFSTLTVSNMSPEDSSIYLCSVAGKNYGYTFGSGTRLTVV.

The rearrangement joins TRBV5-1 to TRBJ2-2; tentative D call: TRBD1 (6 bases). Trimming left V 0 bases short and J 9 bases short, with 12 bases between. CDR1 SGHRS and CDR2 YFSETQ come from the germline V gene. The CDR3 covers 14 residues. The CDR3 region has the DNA TGCGCCAGCAGCTTGGTGTTGGGGGCTCGGGAGCTGTTTTTT. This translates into CASSLVLGARELFF.

CDR3: CASSFREREQFF. CDR3 coding DNA: TGCGCCAGCAGCTTCCGGGAGCGAGAGCAGTTCTTC. V and J are TRBV4-3 and TRBJ2-1, with TRBD2 as a possible D gene (6 bases). CDR1 and CDR2 (germline): LGHNA, YSLEER. The CDR3 extends over 12 amino acids. With 5 bases removed from V and 10 bases from J, the gap between germline ends came to 12 bases.

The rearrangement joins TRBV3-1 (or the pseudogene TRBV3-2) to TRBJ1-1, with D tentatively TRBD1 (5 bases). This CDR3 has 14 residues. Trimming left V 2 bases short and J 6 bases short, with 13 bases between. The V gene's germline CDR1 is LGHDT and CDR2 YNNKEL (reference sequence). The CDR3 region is CASSQSQGVAEAFF. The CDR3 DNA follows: TGTGCCAGCAGCCAATCTCAGGGTGTCGCTGAAGCTTTCTTT.

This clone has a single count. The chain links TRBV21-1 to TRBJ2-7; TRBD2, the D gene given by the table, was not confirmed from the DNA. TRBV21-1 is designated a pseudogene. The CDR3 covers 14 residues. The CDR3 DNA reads TGTGCCAGCAGCAAAAGTTTGGGGCGGGGGGAGCAGTACTTC. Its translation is CASSKSLGRGEQYF.

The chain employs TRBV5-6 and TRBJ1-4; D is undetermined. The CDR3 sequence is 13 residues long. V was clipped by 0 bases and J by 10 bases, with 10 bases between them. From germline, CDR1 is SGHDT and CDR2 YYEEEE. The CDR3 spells CASSLAQERKLFF. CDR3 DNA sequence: TGTGCCAGCAGCTTGGCCCAGGAAAGAAAACTGTTTTTT.

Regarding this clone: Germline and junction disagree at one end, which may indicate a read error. CDR3 amino acids: CASSHMNNEAFF. DNA of the CDR3: TGTGCCAGCAGCCACATGAACAATGAAGCTTTCTTT. The chain employs TRBV3-1 (or the pseudogene TRBV3-2) and TRBJ1-1; no reliable D call. This CDR3 is built from 12 residues. CDR1 and CDR2 from the germline V gene are LGHDT and YNNKEL (reference sequence).

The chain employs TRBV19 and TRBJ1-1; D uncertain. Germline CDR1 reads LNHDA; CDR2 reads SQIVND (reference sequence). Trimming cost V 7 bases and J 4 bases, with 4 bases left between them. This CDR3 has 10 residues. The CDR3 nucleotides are TGTGCCAGTACGGGCACTGAAGCTTTCTTT. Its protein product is CASTGTEAFF.

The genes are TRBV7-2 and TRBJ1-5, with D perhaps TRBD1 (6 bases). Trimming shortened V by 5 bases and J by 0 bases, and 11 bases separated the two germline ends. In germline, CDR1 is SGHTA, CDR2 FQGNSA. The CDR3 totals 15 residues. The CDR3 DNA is TGTGCCAGCAGCCTACAGGGCAATAGCAATCAGCCCCAGCATTTT. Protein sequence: CASSLQGNSNQPQHF.

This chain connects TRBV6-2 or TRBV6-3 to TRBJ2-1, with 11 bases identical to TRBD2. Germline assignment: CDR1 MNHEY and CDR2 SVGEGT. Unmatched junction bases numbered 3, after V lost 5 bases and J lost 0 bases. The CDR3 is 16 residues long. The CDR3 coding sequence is TGTGCCAGCAGTCCCGGGACTAGCGGCTCCTACAATGAGCAGTTCTTC. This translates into CASSPGTSGSYNEQFF.

For the CDR3, the DNA is TGTGCCAGCAGCCACTCAGGTGGGGGCGGGGGCACTGAAGCTTTCTTT. Translating it yields CASSHSGGGGGTEAFF. The J gene is TRBJ1-1, the V gene TRBV3-1 (or the pseudogene TRBV3-2); the D gene is possibly TRBD1 (6 bases). From germline, CDR1 is LGHDT and CDR2 YNNKEL (reference sequence). V lost 3 bases and J 4 bases, leaving 18 bases between the germline ends. The CDR3 spans 16 residues.

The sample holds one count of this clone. The CDR3 here is CASSRGLNGYTF. As DNA, the CDR3 is TGTGCCAGCAGCCGAGGGTTGAATGGCTACACCTTC. The V gene is TRBV3-1 (or the pseudogene TRBV3-2), the J gene TRBJ1-2; D is unclear. Germline lookup yields CDR1 LGHDT and CDR2 YNNKEL (reference sequence). Trimming removed 4 bases from V and 6 bases from J, with 9 bases in between. The CDR3 covers 12 residues.

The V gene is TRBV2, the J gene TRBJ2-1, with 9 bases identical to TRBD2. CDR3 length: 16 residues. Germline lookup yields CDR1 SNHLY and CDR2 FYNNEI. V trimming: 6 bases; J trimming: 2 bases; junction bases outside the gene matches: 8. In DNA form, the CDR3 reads TGTGCCAGCAGCGGTCATGGCGGGAGGGCCTACAATGAGCAGTTCTTC. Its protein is CASSGHGGRAYNEQFF.

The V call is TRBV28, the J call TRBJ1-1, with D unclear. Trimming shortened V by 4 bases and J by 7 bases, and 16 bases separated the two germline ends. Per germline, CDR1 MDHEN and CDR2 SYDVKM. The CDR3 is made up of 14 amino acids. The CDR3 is CASSSPSGTIEAFF. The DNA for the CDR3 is TGTGCCAGCAGTTCGCCCTCTGGCACAATTGAAGCTTTCTTT.

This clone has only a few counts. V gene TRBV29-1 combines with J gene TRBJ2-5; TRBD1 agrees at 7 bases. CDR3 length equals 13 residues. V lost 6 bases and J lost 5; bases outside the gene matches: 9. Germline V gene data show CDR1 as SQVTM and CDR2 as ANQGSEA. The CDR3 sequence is CSVQGQPSETQYF. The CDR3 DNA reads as TGCAGCGTGCAGGGACAGCCCTCGGAGACCCAGTACTTC.

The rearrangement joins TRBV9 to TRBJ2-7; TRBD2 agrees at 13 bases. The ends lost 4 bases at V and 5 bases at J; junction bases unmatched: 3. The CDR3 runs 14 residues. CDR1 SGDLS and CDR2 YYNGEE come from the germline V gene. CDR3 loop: CASSPGLAGDEQYF. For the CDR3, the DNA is TGTGCCAGCAGCCCCGGACTAGCGGGGGACGAGCAGTACTTC.

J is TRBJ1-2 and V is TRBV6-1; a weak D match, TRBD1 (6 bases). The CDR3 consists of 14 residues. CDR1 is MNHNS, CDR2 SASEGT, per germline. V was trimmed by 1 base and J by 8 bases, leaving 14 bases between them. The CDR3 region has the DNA TGTGCCAGCAGTGAAGACGGGGGGCGGCGGGGCTACACCTTC. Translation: CASSEDGGRRGYTF.

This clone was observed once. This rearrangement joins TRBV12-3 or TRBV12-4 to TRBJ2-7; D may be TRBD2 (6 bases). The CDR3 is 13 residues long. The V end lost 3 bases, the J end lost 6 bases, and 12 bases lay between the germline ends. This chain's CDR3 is CASSFRQGGEQYF. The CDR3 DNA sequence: TGTGCCAGCAGTTTCAGGCAGGGAGGCGAGCAGTACTTC.

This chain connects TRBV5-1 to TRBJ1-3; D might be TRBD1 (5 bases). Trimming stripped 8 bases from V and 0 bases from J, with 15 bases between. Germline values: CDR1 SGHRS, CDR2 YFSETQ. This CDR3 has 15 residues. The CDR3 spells CARTLQESSGNTIYF. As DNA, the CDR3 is TGCGCCAGGACCCTACAGGAGAGCTCTGGAAACACCATATATTTT. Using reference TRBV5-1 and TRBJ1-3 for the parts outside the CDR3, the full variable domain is KAGVTQTPRYLIKTRGQQVTLSCSPISGHRSVSWYQQTPGQGLQFLFEYFSETQRNKGNFPGRFSGRQFSNSRSEMNVSTLELGDSALYLCARTLQESSGNTIYFGEGSWLTVV.

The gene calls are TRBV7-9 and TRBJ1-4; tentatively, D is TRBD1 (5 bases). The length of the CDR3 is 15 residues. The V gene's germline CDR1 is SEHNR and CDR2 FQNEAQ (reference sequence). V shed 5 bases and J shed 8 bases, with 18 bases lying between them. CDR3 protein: CASSPPGNSGEKLFF. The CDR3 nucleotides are TGTGCCAGCAGCCCACCAGGGAATTCCGGCGAAAAACTGTTTTTT.

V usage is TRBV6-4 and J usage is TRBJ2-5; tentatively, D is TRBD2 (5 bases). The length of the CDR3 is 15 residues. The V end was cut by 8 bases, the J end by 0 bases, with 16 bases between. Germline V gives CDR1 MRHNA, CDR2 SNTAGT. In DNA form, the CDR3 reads TGTGCCAGCCGTCGGGAAGGCGGGTACCAAGAGACCCAGTACTTC. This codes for CASRREGGYQETQYF.

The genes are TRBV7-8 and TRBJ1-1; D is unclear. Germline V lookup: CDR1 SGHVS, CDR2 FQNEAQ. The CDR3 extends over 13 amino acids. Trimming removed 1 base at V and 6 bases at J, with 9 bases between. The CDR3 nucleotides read TGTGCCAGCAGCTTAGGGTCCGGTGCTGAAGCTTTCTTT. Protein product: CASSLGSGAEAFF.

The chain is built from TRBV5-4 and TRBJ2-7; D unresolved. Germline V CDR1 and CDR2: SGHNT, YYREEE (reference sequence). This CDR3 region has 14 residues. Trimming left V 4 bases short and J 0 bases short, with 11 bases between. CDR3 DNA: TGTGCCAGCAGCGACAAGGCCTCCTCCTACGAGCAGTACTTC. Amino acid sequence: CASSDKASSYEQYF.